The present T cell receptor (beta chain) was sequenced within a study of CD8+ T cells in alopecia areata. Concerning this clone: As yet, its antigen is unknown. This may come from a read error, since a much larger clone is one base off. Other DNA sequences in this specimen translate into the identical CDR3.

V was cut by 0 bases and J by 4 bases, with 4 bases left in between. Per the germline V gene, CDR1 is SGHNT and CDR2 is YYREEE (reference sequence). This CDR3 contains 12 residues. cDNA serving as the sequencing template came from extracted, reverse transcribed RNA. Produced via immunoSEQ multiplex PCR; TCRdb's table is partial and in-frame only. The table includes 110,000 to 150,000 clones, approximately 60% detected once. Overall study findings and caveats: Sequenced scalp T cells also include alphabeta T cells resident in normal skin.

Sequencing was carried out using CD8+ T cells sorted from blood. This sequence was found in a human donor in good health. The chain joins TRBV5-4 to TRBJ1-1; D is uncertain. CDR3 sequence reads: CASSLGVTEAFF. In DNA form, the CDR3 reads TGTGCCAGCAGCTTGGGTGTCACTGAAGCTTTCTTT.